This TCR beta chain was sequenced during a study of cytomegalovirus exposure and HLA in healthy donors (dated by TCRdb to about 2017). In the study overall: An earlier analysis of approximately 640 of the donors reported about 250 Gb of sequence data and 117 million unique TCR beta sequences from 150 million to 200 million T cells. Approximately 330 gigabases of sequencing data and roughly 80 million unique TCR sequences made up an early release that covered around 640 HLA-typed donors. The genetic ancestry cluster associated with self-reported Caucasian donors included over 80% of the roughly 400 genotyped donors. The study aimed to test whether cataloging public T cell receptors could reveal signatures of past pathogen exposure. Using immunosequencing, the study profiled T cell repertoires from approximately 700 subjects and related those repertoires to cytomegalovirus serostatus. Besides the first cohort of 666 subjects, a separate validation cohort made up of over 95 different subjects was used. To predict cytomegalovirus infection status, the study combined high-throughput TCR immunosequencing, statistical association of individual TCRs with disease status, and machine learning. A later analysis re-analyzed previously published TCR beta repertoires from several hundred donors and added high-resolution HLA genotyping to study TCR occurrence patterns. Rather than using new phenotypic data, the later analysis identified candidate immune exposures from TCR beta sequences and from how often those sequences occurred across donors. An earlier analysis of 500 to 750 of the donors applied high-throughput TCR beta sequencing to assess whether each TCR beta V gene segment acted as functional or pseudogenic. Donor age, sex, ethnicity and CMV serostatus were compiled alongside the repertoire data. A later genetic analysis took genome-wide SNP genotypes for about 55% of the 666 donors and used that subset as a discovery cohort. Every discovery cohort repertoire had been produced on one sequencing platform. Class I and class II HLA loci were covered by the typing at four-digit resolution. Typing coverage differed by locus: A, B, C, DRB1 and DQB1 were typed in roughly 620-630 donors, DQA1 in 500 to 550, DPA1 in over 600, and DPB1 in 472. Roughly 5 DR-DQ haplotypes were handled as single units for association and clustering because linkage in the cohort was strong. On average, around 240,000 unique TCR beta nucleotide sequences were sequenced per donor among 398 genotyped donors of the cohort, with roughly 18% of those sequences being non-productive.

The CDR3, from cysteine to phenylalanine, totals 15 residues. Only the CDR3 portion is preserved as DNA: 45 bases, with reading frame beginning at the first base. For CDR1 and CDR2, the germline V gene lists LGHNA and YNFKEQ. The germline V and J ends show losses of 3 bases and 5 bases respectively, and no gene match explains 7 bases of the junction. This clone was observed a few times. The antigen it recognizes is unknown. No much larger clonotype is one base removed from it; base qualities were not supplied. The cohort consisted of 670 or so healthy bone marrow donors. At the time of sampling, every cohort member was nominally healthy, though immune exposures that went unrecorded were likely present. The donor tested CMV seropositive, placing the donor among the 290 or so seropositive members of the cohort. A peripheral blood sample was collected from each donor, and TCR beta sequencing was performed on peripheral blood mononuclear cells. The Qiagen DNeasy Blood Extraction Kit was used to extract genomic DNA from the blood cell samples.

The library was built by means of the immunoSEQ multiplex PCR assay. For the multiplex PCR, a mixture combining 60 forward primers for TCR Vbeta segments and 13 reverse primers for TCR Jbeta segments was used. The CDR3 region of rearranged TCR beta genes was amplified from genomic DNA by a multiplex PCR assay. Amplified TCR beta libraries were sequenced as 87-base-pair reads on the Illumina HiSeq System. The paper's processing steps were these. Across the 670 or so repertoires, a later analysis counted approximately 83 million unique TCR beta chains, roughly 11 million of which were shared by at least two donors. Raw reads were error-corrected and collapsed into unique sequences by a nearest-neighbor algorithm in which closely related sequences were merged to remove PCR and sequencing errors. To assign V, D and J gene segments, CDR3 sequences were aligned to IMGT reference sequences. For a sequence to be retained, a match of at least six nucleotides to both a V gene segment and a J gene segment was required. Rearrangements were called productive when the CDR3 lacked stop codons and stayed in frame with V and J; all others were non-productive. CDR3 was defined according to IMGT convention as the region running from the second conserved V-encoded cysteine to the conserved J-encoded phenylalanine. In an earlier analysis of roughly 580 of the donors, sequences lacking an unambiguous match to a single V gene segment were excluded. An earlier analysis of several hundred of the donors called V segments functional above 56.7% productive rearrangements and segregating when the between-donor standard deviation exceeded 5%. A statistical classification framework was developed to diagnose cytomegalovirus status using the catalog of TCR beta chain sequences. A later analysis assigned V and J genes by comparing TCR nucleotide sequences with IMGT/GENE-DB human TR gene sequences. The TCRdist pipeline was used in a later analysis to assign CDR3 sequences and most-parsimonious VDJ recombination scenarios. In a later analysis, every TCR beta chain was defined by the combination of its CDR3 amino acid sequence and its V-gene family, and reads without a unique V-gene family were dropped. In a later analysis, fewer than 650 highly shared, low-generation-probability nucleotide sequences were removed to address suspected cross-contamination and a sequencing artifact. In a later analysis, a clonal expansion index for each public chain was calculated from normalized within-repertoire ranks of inferred template counts. Generation probabilities in a later analysis came from a VDJ recombination model fitted to out-of-frame rearrangements, and those results were checked against IGoR. In a later analysis, hypergeometric tests were used to score TCR-TCR, TCR-HLA and TCR-CMV co-occurrence, with a repertoire-size bias correction applied to TCR pairs. False discovery rates were estimated in a later analysis by permuting HLA or CMV assignments 20 times. In a later analysis, co-occurring TCRs were grouped using DBSCAN, and TCRdist sequence similarity was added for clustering within HLA-allele-positive subsets. Repertoires with fewer than 30,000 or more than 120,000 public chains, plus five repertoires with anomalous nucleotide sharing, were excluded from co-occurrence clustering. TCRdb carries this immuneACCESS record with in-frame sequences only. Its versions omit some clonotypes, under half of them owing to an unresolved V gene in the studies checked, with the rest unexplained. The V and J calls and the clone size are those of that table, but D and trimming were determined from the DNA. The sample includes 75,000 or so clones, with 65% to 80% observed a single time. The ten largest account for less than 25% of the sample.

Summary of the overall study and its limitations: The 87-base-pair reads could not distinguish some IMGT-functional V segments, including TRBV6-2 and TRBV6-3, so those segments were excluded. While some public TCRs were present in many individuals, most TCR sequences turned up only very rarely across donors. Broadly in line with IMGT annotations, most TCR beta V segments showed up in productive rearrangements about 90% or about 30% of the time in an earlier analysis of several hundred of the donors. Over 15 rarely observed V segments, including chromosome 9 orphons, were excluded from the earlier analysis of several hundred of the donors because counts were too low. A further reported finding was that TCR beta sequences accurately predicted the HLA-A and HLA-B alleles for most subjects in the first cohort. A later genetic analysis reported fewer N-insertions in productive TCRs among donors in an Asian-associated ancestry cluster than the roughly 700-donor mean. Correlated functional status among segregating V segments might reflect linkage disequilibrium, but an unknown experimental factor could not be ruled out. A cluster of highly shared sequence variants was judged likely to represent a technical artifact of the sequencing pipeline. HLA typing was unavailable for some donors at each locus, so association tests used only the typed subset. A later analysis found that most CMV-associated TCR beta chains appeared HLA-restricted, with HLA associations seemingly driven largely by CMV exposure. The cohort was sequenced for TCR beta chains only, and without alpha or paired-chain data the features that could be detected were limited. CMV serostatus was the only immune exposure information available for the cohort. In vitro tests confirmed that a few of the cytomegalovirus-associated TCR beta chains recognize cytomegalovirus antigens. At a false discovery rate of 0.05, a later analysis linked under 20,000 TCR beta sequences to specific HLA alleles. In both the original and validation cohorts, the classifier was reported to diagnose cytomegalovirus status with high specificity and sensitivity. It was suggested by the authors that the approach could potentially be generalized to other disease states and immunological phenotypes. Several of the top co-occurrence clusters appeared to be linked to parvovirus B19, influenza, CMV and Epstein-Barr virus, according to a later analysis. When HLA alleles, especially DR and DQ, strongly co-occurred, attributing TCR associations to individual alleles was difficult. In a later analysis, TCR association rates were found to vary across HLA loci, with the most associated TCRs seen for DRB1 alleles and the fewest for HLA-C alleles. The study listed 164 TCR beta chains as associated with cytomegalovirus. A later analysis found that HLA-associated TCR beta chains were more clonally expanded and had lower generation probabilities than equally common non-associated chains. Presence/absence analyses assumed roughly uniform sequencing depth across donors, an assumption that may not hold. V-gene and J-gene trimming of TCR beta chains was associated with a missense DCLRE1C variant in a later genetic analysis, and the association was replicated in an independent cohort.

The V and J genes are TRBV4-2 and TRBJ1-1; the central 9 bases match TRBD1. The sequenced material came from PBMCs. This sequence originates from a man aged 40-55 years in good health and CMV-seropositive. CDR3 protein: CASSHVQGARTEAFF. The nucleotides read TGTGCCAGCAGCCACGTACAGGGGGCAAGGACTGAAGCTTTCTTT.